What follows are 8 T cell receptor beta chains derived from one specimen sequenced in a study of OX40 agonist ivuxolimab in advanced cancers. Clones were read by immunoSEQ multiplex PCR, and TCRdb kept only the in-frame ones, dropping some. The repertoire holds 70,000 or so clones, with about 85% as singletons. The sequenced sample was CD4+ or CD8+ T cells sorted from blood, obtained in a trial of the OX40 agonist ivuxolimab. The receptors derive from an adult with an advanced solid tumor such as melanoma, head and neck, liver or kidney cancer.

The genes are TRBV10-3 and TRBJ2-1, with 11 positions matching TRBD2. The CDR3 runs 18 residues. CDR1 is ENHRY and CDR2 is SYGVKD in the germline V gene. J lost 5 bases, V lost 0 bases, and 9 bases had no gene match. The CDR3 DNA is TGTGCCATCAGTGAGTCTGATTTGGCTAGCGGGAGGAACAATGAGCAGTTCTTC. Protein product: CAISESDLASGRNNEQFF.

The J gene is TRBJ2-7, the V gene TRBV5-1; 7 nucleotides align to TRBD1. Germline V CDR1 and CDR2: SGHRS, YFSETQ. The CDR3 is made up of 12 amino acids. V shed 4 bases and J 2 bases; nucleotides not matched to a gene: 0. CDR3 in DNA: TGCGCCAGCAGCGGGACAGCCTACGAGCAGTACTTC. Residues: CASSGTAYEQYF.

The chain combines TRBV5-1 with TRBJ2-3, with D perhaps TRBD2 (5 bases). CDR3 size: 14 residues. Germline V CDR1 and CDR2: SGHRS, YFSETQ. V was shortened by 0 bases and J by 5 bases, with 10 bases between the two germline ends. The DNA for the CDR3 is TGCGCCAGCAGCTTGGCCACTGAGGGAGATACGCAGTATTTT. Protein sequence: CASSLATEGDTQYF.

This clone is a singleton in its sample. J is TRBJ1-1 and V is TRBV6-5; D gene ambiguous. Trimming took off 0 bases at V and 2 bases at J, with 10 bases between the two ends. The CDR3 is 15 amino acids. Germline-derived CDR1 and CDR2 are MNHEY and SVGAGI. In DNA form, the CDR3 reads TGTGCCAGCAGTTACTCGAGTTGGGGTAACACTGAAGCTTTCTTT. Its translation is CASSYSSWGNTEAFF.

V usage is TRBV6-5 and J usage is TRBJ1-1; D might be TRBD1 (6 bases). The CDR3 extends over 15 amino acids. The V gene's germline CDR1 is MNHEY and CDR2 SVGAGI. With 2 bases removed from V and 4 bases from J, the gap between germline ends came to 14 bases. The CDR3 spells CASSYGNRASTEAFF. In DNA, the CDR3 is TGTGCCAGCAGTTACGGTAACAGGGCGAGCACTGAAGCTTTCTTT.

The chain is built from TRBV28 and TRBJ2-1; D is ambiguous. The CDR3 runs 13 residues. The V gene's germline CDR1 is MDHEN and CDR2 SYDVKM. Trimming removed 2 bases from V and 9 bases from J, with 11 bases in between. The CDR3 here is CASSLPIPVEQFF. DNA for the CDR3: TGTGCCAGCAGTTTACCCATCCCGGTTGAGCAGTTCTTC.

The V call is TRBV11-3, the J call TRBJ2-3; D is perhaps TRBD2 (5 bases). Germline assignment: CDR1 SGHNT and CDR2 YENEEA. Trimming stripped 5 bases from V and 3 bases from J, with 6 bases between. The CDR3 is made up of 12 amino acids. The CDR3 DNA sequence: TGTGCCAGCAGCACGGGGACAGATACGCAGTATTTT. It specifies CASSTGTDTQYF.

The CDR3 protein is CASSTGRSGLAGTYNEQFF. CDR3 nucleotides: TGTGCCAGCAGCACTGGGCGGTCGGGACTAGCTGGGACCTACAATGAGCAGTTCTTC. The rearrangement uses TRBV5-4 and TRBJ2-1, with 9 bases that match TRBD2. CDR1 is SGHNT and CDR2 is YYREEE in the germline V gene (reference sequence). J gave up 2 bases and V 4 bases, and 16 bases lay outside the gene matches. The CDR3 is 19 amino acids.